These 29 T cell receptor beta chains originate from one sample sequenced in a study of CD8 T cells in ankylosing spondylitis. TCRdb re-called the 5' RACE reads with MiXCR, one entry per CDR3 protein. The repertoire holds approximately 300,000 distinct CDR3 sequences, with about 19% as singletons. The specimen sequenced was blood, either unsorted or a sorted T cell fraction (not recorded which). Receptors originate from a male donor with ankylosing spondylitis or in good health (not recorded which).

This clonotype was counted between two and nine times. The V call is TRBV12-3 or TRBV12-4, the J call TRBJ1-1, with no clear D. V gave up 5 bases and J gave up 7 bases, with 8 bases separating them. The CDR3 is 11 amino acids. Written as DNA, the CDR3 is TGTGCCAGCAGTCCTTCCATTGAAGCTTTCTTT. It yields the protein CASSPSIEAFF.

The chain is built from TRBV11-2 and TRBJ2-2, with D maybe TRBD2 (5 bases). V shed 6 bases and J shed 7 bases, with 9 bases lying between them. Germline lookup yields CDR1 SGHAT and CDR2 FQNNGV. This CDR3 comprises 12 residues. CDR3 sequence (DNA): TGTGCCAGCAGTCCGAGGGTCGGGGAGCTGTTTTTT. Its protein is CASSPRVGELFF.

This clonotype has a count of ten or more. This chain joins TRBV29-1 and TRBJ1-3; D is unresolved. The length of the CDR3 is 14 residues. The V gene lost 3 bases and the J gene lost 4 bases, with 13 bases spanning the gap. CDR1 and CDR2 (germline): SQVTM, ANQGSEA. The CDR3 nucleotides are TGCAGCGTTGAGTTCTCGGCGGGGGGAAACACCATATATTTT. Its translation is CSVEFSAGGNTIYF.

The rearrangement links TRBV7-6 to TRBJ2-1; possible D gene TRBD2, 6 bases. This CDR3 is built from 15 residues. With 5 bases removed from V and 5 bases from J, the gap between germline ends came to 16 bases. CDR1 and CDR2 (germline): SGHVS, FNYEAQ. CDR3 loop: CASSHRELLHNEQFF. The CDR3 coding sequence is TGTGCCAGCAGCCATCGGGAGTTGCTCCACAATGAGCAGTTCTTC.

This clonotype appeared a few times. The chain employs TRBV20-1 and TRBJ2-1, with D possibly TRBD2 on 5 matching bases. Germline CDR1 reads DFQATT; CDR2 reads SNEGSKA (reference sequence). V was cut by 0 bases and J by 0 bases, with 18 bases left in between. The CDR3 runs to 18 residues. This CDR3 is CSARDGSGLVASYNEQFF. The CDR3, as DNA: TGCAGTGCTAGAGATGGATCGGGGTTAGTAGCCTCCTACAATGAGCAGTTCTTC.

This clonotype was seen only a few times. CDR3 DNA: TGTGCCAGCGGGAGTAGGCGGACCGGGGAGCTGTTTTTT. Translation: CASGSRRTGELFF. The rearrangement links TRBV3-1 to TRBJ2-2; possible D gene TRBD2, 5 bases. V gave up 8 bases and J gave up 5 bases, with 12 bases separating them. CDR1 and CDR2 (germline): LGHDT, YNNKEL (reference sequence). This CDR3 is 13 amino acids long.

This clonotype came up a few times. This CDR3 reads CSAERGGRGTDTQYF. The CDR3 nucleotides read TGCAGTGCGGAGCGGGGGGGCCGAGGCACAGATACGCAGTATTTT. J is TRBJ2-3 and V is TRBV20-1; TRBD2 agrees at 10 bases. V lost 6 bases and J lost 1; bases outside the gene matches: 7. The germline V gene has CDR1 DFQATT and CDR2 SNEGSKA (reference sequence). The CDR3 contains 15 residues.

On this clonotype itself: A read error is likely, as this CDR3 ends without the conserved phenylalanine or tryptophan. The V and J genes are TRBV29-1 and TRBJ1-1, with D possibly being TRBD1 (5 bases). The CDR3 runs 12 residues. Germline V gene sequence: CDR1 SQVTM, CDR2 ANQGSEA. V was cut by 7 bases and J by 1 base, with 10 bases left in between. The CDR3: CSGRQTNTEAFL. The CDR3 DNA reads TGCAGCGGCAGACAGACGAACACTGAAGCTTTCCTT.

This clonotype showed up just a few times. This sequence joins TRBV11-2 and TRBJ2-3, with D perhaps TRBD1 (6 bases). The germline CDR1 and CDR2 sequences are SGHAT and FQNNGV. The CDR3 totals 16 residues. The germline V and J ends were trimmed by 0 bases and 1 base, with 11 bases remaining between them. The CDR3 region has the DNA TGTGCCAGCAGCTTAGATCACCGACAGGGCACAGATACGCAGTATTTT. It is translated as CASSLDHRQGTDTQYF.

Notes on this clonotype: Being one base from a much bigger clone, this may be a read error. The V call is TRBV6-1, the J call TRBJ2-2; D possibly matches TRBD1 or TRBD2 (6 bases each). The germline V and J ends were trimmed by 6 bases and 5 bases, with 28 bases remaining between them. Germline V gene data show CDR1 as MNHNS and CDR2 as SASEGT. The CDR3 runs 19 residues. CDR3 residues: CASRGGGTRGFLGTGELFF. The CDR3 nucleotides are TGTGCCAGCAGGGGCGGCGGGACAAGGGGCTTCTTAGGGACCGGGGAGCTGTTTTTT.

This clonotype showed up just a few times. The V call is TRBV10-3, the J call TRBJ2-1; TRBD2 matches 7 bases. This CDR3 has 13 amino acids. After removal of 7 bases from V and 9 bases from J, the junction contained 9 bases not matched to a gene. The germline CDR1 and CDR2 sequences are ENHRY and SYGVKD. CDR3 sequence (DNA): TGTGCCATCAATGACGGGGGGAGAAGTGAGCAGTTCTTC. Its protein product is CAINDGGRSEQFF.

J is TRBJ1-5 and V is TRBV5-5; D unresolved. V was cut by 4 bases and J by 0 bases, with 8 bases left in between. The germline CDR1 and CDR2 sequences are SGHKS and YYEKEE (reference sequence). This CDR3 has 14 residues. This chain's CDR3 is CASSPEYSNQPQHF. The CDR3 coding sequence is TGTGCCAGCAGCCCGGAATATAGCAATCAGCCCCAGCATTTT. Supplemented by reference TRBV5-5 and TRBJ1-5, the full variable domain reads DAGVTQSPTHLIKTRGQQVTLRCSPISGHKSVSWYQQVLGQGPQFIFQYYEKEERGRGNFPDRFSARQFPNYSSELNVNALLLGDSALYLCASSPEYSNQPQHFGDGTRLSIL.

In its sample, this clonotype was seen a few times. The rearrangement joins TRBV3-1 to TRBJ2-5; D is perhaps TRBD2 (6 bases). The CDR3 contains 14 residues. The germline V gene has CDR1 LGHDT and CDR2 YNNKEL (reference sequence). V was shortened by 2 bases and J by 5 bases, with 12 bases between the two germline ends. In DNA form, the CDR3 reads TGTGCCAGCAGCCAACGGGGGTACGGCGAGACCCAGTACTTC. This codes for CASSQRGYGETQYF.

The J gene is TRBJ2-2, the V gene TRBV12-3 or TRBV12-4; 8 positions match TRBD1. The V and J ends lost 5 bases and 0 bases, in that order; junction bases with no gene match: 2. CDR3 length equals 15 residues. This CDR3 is CASSQGATNTGELFF. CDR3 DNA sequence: TGTGCCAGCAGTCAGGGGGCGACGAACACCGGGGAGCTGTTTTTT.

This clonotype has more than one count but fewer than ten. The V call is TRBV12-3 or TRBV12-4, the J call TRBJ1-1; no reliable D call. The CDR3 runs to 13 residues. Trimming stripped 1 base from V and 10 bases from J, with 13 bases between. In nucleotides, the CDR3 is TGTGCCAGCAGTTTAGGGTTGGGATGGGGAGCTTTCTTT. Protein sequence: CASSLGLGWGAFF.

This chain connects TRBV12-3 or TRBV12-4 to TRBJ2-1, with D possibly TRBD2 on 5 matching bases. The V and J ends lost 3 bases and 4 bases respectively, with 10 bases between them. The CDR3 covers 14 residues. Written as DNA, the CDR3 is TGTGCCAGCAGTTTCCCCGGGATATACAATGAGCAGTTCTTC. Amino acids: CASSFPGIYNEQFF.

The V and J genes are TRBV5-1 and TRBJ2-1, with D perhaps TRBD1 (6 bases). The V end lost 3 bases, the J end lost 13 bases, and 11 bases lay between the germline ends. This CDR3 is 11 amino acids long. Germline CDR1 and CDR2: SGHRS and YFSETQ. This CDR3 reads CASSSDRNQFF. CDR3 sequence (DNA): TGCGCCAGCAGCTCAGACAGGAACCAGTTCTTC.

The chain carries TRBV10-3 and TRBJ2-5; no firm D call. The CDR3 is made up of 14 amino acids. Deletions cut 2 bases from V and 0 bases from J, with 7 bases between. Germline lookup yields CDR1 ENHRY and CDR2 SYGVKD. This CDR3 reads CAISEGGNQETQYF. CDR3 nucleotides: TGTGCCATCAGTGAGGGCGGAAACCAAGAGACCCAGTACTTC.

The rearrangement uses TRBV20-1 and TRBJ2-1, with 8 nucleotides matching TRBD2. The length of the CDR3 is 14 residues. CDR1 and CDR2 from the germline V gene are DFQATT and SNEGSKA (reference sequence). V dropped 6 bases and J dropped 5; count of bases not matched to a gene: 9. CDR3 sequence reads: CSAPRGGLNNEQFF. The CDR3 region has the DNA TGCAGTGCCCCTCGGGGGGGCTTGAACAATGAGCAGTTCTTC.

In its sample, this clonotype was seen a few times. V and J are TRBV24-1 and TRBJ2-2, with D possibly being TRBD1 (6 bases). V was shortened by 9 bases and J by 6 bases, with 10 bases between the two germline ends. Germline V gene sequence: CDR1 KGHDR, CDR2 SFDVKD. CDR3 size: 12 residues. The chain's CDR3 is CATSPGAGELFF. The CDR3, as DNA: TGTGCCACCTCTCCAGGGGCCGGGGAGCTGTTTTTT.

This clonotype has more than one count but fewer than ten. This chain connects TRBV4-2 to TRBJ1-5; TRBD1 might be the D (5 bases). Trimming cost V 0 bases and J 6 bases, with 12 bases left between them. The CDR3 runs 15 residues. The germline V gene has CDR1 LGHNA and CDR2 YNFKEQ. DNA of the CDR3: TGTGCCAGCAGCCAAGACTTAAGGGGTAGTCAGCCCCAGCATTTT. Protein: CASSQDLRGSQPQHF.

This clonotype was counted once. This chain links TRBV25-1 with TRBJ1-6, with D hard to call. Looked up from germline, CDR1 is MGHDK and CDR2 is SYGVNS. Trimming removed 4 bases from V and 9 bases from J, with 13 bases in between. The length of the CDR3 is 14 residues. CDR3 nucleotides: TGTGCCAGCAGTGGAGTCGGGGTTAGTTCACCCCTCCACTTT. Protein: CASSGVGVSSPLHF.

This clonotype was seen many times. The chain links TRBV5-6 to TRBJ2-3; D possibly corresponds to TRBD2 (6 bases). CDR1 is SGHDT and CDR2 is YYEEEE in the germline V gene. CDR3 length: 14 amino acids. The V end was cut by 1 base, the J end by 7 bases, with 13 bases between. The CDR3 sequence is CASSLSYAGNTQYF. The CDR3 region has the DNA TGTGCCAGCAGCTTGTCGTATGCGGGGAATACGCAGTATTTT. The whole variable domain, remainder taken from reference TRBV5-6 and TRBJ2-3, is DAGVTQSPTHLIKTRGQQVTLRCSPKSGHDTVSWYQQALGQGPQFIFQYYEEEERQRGNFPDRFSGHQFPNYSSELNVNALLLGDSALYLCASSLSYAGNTQYFGPGTRLTVL.

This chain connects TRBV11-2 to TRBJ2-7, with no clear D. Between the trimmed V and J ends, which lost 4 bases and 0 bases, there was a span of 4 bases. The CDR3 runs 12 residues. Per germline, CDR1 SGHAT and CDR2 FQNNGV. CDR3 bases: TGTGCCAGCAGCTCGGCCTCCTACGAGCAGTACGTC. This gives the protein CASSSASYEQYV.

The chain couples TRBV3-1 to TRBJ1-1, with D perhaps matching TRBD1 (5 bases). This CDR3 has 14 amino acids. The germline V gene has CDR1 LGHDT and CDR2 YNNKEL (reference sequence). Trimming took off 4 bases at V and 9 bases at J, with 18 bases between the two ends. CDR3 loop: CASSLGTEGVKAFF. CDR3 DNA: TGTGCCAGCAGCCTCGGGACCGAAGGGGTCAAAGCTTTCTTT.

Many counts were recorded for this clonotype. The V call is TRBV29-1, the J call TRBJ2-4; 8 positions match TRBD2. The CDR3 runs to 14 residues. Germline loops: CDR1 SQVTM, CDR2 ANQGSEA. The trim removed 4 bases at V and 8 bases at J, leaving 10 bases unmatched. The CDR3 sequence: CSVGPSGRGYIQYF. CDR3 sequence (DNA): TGCAGCGTTGGTCCGAGCGGGAGAGGATACATTCAGTACTTC.

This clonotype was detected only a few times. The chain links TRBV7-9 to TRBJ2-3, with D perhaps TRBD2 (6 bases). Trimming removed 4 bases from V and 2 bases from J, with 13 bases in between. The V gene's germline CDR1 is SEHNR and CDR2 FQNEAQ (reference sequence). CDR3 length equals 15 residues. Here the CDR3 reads CASSSRPSVTDTQYF. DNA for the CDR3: TGTGCCAGCAGCTCCAGGCCTAGCGTCACAGATACGCAGTATTTT.

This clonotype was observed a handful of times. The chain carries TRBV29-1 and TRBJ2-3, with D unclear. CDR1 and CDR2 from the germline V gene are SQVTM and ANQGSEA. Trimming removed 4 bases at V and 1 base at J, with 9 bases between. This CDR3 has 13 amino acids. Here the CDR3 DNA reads TGCAGCGTTGTCTGGCCAGGCACAGATACGCAGTATTTT. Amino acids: CSVVWPGTDTQYF.

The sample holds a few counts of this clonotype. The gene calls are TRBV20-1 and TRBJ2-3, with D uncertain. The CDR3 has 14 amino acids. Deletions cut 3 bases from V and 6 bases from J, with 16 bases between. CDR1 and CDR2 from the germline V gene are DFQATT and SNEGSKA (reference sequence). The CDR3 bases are TGCAGTGCTAGTTCCAGTTCCCCCTTGGATACGCAGTATTTT. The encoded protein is CSASSSSPLDTQYF.